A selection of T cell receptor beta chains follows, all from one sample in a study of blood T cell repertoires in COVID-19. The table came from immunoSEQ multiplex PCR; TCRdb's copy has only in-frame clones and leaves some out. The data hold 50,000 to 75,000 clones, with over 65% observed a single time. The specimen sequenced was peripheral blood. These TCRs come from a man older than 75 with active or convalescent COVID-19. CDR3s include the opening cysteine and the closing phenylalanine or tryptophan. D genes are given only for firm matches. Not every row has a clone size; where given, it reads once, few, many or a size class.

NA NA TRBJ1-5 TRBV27 TGTGCCAGCAGTCCAACCGGACTCCGAGGCGGCAATCAGCCCCAGCATTTT CASSPTGLRGGNQPQHF
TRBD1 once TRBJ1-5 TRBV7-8 TGTGCCAGCAGCACGGACAGGTCCCTTCGGCCCCAGCATTTT CASSTDRSLRPQHF
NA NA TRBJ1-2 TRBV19 TGTGCCAGTAGCTCTAAGTACTATGGCTACACCTTC CASSSKYYGYTF
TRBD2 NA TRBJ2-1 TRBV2 TGTGCCAGCAGGGGCAGGTGGGGCGGGAGGGTCACTGAGCAGTTCTTC CASRGRWGGRVTEQFF
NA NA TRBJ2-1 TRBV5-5 TGTGCCAGCAGCGTCGACTCTTATGTATACAATGAGCAGTTCTTC CASSVDSYVYNEQFF
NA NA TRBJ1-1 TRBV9 TGTGCCAGCAGCGGCGGGATGAACACTGAAGCTTTCTTT CASSGGMNTEAFF
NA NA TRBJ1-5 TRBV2 TGTGCCAGCAGTACGGACAGCCCGAATCAGCCCCAGCATTTT CASSTDSPNQPQHF
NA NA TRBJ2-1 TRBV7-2 TGTGCCAGCAGCTTCCGAACGACTAGTAGGTTTAATGAGCAGTTCTTC CASSFRTTSRFNEQFF
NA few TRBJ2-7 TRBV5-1 TGCGCCAGCAGCTTTAGATACGAGCAGTACTTC CASSFRYEQYF
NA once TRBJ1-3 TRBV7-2 TGTGCCAGCAGCGCTTCTGTTGGGGGGGCGACGGACACCATATATTTT CASSASVGGATDTIYF
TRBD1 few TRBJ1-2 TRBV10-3 TGTGCCATCAGTGGAGGGGACAGCGCCTATGGCTACACCTTC CAISGGDSAYGYTF
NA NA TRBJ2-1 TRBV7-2 TGTGCCAGCAGCCCCGTACTAGCCCAACAGGATGAGCAGTTCTTC CASSPVLAQQDEQFF
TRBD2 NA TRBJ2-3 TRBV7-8 TGTGCCAGCAGCCGTGGCGGGACTAGCTTGGATACGCAGTATTTT CASSRGGTSLDTQYF
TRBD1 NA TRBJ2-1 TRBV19 TGTGCCAGTAGTCTCCCTAAGACAGGGCGGTCCTACAATGAGCAGTTCTTC CASSLPKTGRSYNEQFF
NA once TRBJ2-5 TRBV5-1 TGCGCCAGCAGCTTGGTTAGTGGAGAGACCCAGTACTTC CASSLVSGETQYF